These 14 T cell receptor beta chains came from one sample sequenced in a study of vaccination effects on CD4 cells after COVID-19. For these TCRs, the target antigens are not known. Isolation of CD4+ T cells took place after approximately 10 days of culture. The method was immunoSEQ multiplex PCR; TCRdb's version includes in-frame clones alone and lacks a portion of them. The sample has about 38,000 clones, over 80% seen once. The source was CD4+ T cells from PBMCs cultured without peptide, collected before COVID-19 vaccination. These receptors were taken from a human donor who received a COVID-19 vaccine.

This chain uses TRBV6-5 with TRBJ2-3; D remains ambiguous. In germline, CDR1 is MNHEY, CDR2 SVGAGI. V lost 0 bases and J lost 2, with 12 bases in between. The CDR3 sequence is 16 residues long. The CDR3 nucleotides read TGTGCCAGCAGTTACTCCTGGCCCCTAGACACAGATACGCAGTATTTT. It codes for CASSYSWPLDTDTQYF.

The V and J genes are TRBV6-5 and TRBJ2-5; 7 bases line up with TRBD1. Germline trimming cut 7 bases from V and 3 bases from J; bases unmatched to any gene: 11. Germline CDR1 reads MNHEY; CDR2 reads SVGAGI. This CDR3 spans 15 amino acids. CDR3: CASTLRQGLKETQYF. The CDR3 DNA sequence: TGTGCCAGCACCTTAAGACAGGGTCTAAAAGAGACCCAGTACTTC.

This rearrangement joins TRBV2 to TRBJ1-1; D remains ambiguous. V dropped 2 bases and J dropped 11 bases, with 9 bases sitting between them. The CDR3 contains 11 residues. Germline V lookup: CDR1 SNHLY, CDR2 FYNNEI. CDR3 DNA sequence: TGTGCCAGCAGTGAATTTCCACTTGCTTTCTTT. Translating gives CASSEFPLAFF.

The rearrangement joins TRBV18 to TRBJ2-7; perhaps TRBD1 as D (6 bases). CDR1 and CDR2 (germline): KGHSH, LQKENI. The CDR3 covers 14 residues. V gave up 1 base and J gave up 5 bases, with 12 bases separating them. CDR3 coding DNA: TGTGCCAGCTCACCACGGGACCAGGGGAACGAGCAGTACGTC. It yields the protein CASSPRDQGNEQYV.

J is TRBJ2-2 and V is TRBV28, with no clear D. The V and J ends lost 2 bases and 6 bases respectively, with 10 bases between them. Germline values: CDR1 MDHEN, CDR2 SYDVKM. This CDR3 contains 14 residues. The CDR3, as DNA: TGTGCCAGCAGTTTAAACCGTCAGGCCGGGGAGCTGTTTTTT. As protein: CASSLNRQAGELFF.

CDR3 sequence (DNA): TGTGCCAGCAGCCCAATGGACAGAGCGGGTTCACCCCTCCACTTT. It specifies CASSPMDRAGSPLHF. The rearrangement links TRBV11-2 to TRBJ1-6, with a tentative D call TRBD1 (6 bases). V was clipped by 5 bases and J by 9 bases, with 17 bases between them. The CDR3 has 15 residues. The germline CDR1 and CDR2 sequences are SGHAT and FQNNGV.

This clone came up once. V is TRBV24-1 and J is TRBJ1-2; no definite D call. The CDR3 covers 15 residues. Trimming removed 7 bases from V and 3 bases from J, with 17 bases in between. Per germline, CDR1 KGHDR and CDR2 SFDVKD. The CDR3 bases are TGTGCCACCAGAAGTAGCGGGGAGTTGCACTATGGCTACACCTTC. Protein: CATRSSGELHYGYTF.

The chain joins TRBV28 to TRBJ1-1; D is unclear. CDR3 length equals 14 residues. Between the trimmed V and J ends, which lost 3 bases and 1 base, there was a span of 9 bases. Germline loops: CDR1 MDHEN, CDR2 SYDVKM. The CDR3 loop is CASSLVEGNTEAFF. CDR3 DNA sequence: TGTGCCAGCAGTTTGGTTGAGGGGAACACTGAAGCTTTCTTT. The entire variable domain, with the rest obtained from reference TRBV28 and TRBJ1-1, is as follows: DVKVTQSSRYLVKRTGEKVFLECVQDMDHENMFWYRQDPGLGLRLIYFSYDVKMKEKGDIPEGYSVSREKKERFSLILESASTNQTSMYLCASSLVEGNTEAFFGQGTRLTVV.

The count of this clone is one. The chain links TRBV3-1 (or the pseudogene TRBV3-2) to TRBJ2-3, with D hard to call. Trimming took 1 base from V and 4 from J, leaving 3 bases between them. The CDR3 totals 12 residues. Germline V lookup: CDR1 LGHDT, CDR2 YNNKEL (reference sequence). The CDR3 DNA sequence: TGTGCCAGCAGCCAAGCAGCAGATACGCAGTATTTT. Encoded protein: CASSQAADTQYF.

The rearrangement joins TRBV12-3 or TRBV12-4 to TRBJ1-2; the D is unclear. V lost 5 bases and J 0 bases, leaving 7 bases between the germline ends. This CDR3 comprises 13 residues. In DNA form, the CDR3 reads TGTGCCAGCAGTAAAAATCCTAACTATGGCTACACCTTC. This translates into CASSKNPNYGYTF.

The chain has TRBV27 and TRBJ2-3; unclear D gene. V was clipped by 1 base and J by 2 bases, with 7 bases between them. The CDR3 spans 14 residues. Germline assignment: CDR1 MNHEY and CDR2 SMNVEV (reference sequence). CDR3 loop: CASSLFSYTDTQYF. DNA of the CDR3: TGTGCCAGCAGTTTATTCAGTTACACAGATACGCAGTATTTT.

This clone turned up a few times. J is TRBJ1-6 and V is TRBV6-6; D is unresolved. The V end lost 2 bases, the J end lost 5 bases, and 7 bases lay between the germline ends. The CDR3 contains 14 residues. Per the germline V gene, CDR1 is MNHNY and CDR2 is SVGAGI (reference sequence). The CDR3 region is CASSYRRDNSPLHF. The DNA of the CDR3 is TGTGCCAGCAGTTACCGACGGGATAATTCACCCCTCCACTTT.

The chain joins TRBV7-3 to TRBJ1-3; 7 positions match TRBD1. Germline lookup yields CDR1 SGHTA and CDR2 FQGTGA. The CDR3 has 15 residues. V lost 6 bases and J lost 0; bases outside the gene matches: 5. The CDR3 DNA is TGTGCCAGCAGTCCGTCAGGGGGCTCTGGAAACACCATATATTTT. Protein: CASSPSGGSGNTIYF.

The rearrangement uses TRBV5-4 and TRBJ2-5; the D gene could be TRBD1 or TRBD2 (5 bases each). V lost 3 bases and J 5 bases, leaving 14 bases between the germline ends. The CDR3 contains 14 residues. Germline values: CDR1 SGHNT, CDR2 YYREEE (reference sequence). The CDR3 is CASSSPVGEETQYF. The CDR3 DNA is TGTGCCAGCAGCTCGCCGGTGGGGGAGGAGACCCAGTACTTC.